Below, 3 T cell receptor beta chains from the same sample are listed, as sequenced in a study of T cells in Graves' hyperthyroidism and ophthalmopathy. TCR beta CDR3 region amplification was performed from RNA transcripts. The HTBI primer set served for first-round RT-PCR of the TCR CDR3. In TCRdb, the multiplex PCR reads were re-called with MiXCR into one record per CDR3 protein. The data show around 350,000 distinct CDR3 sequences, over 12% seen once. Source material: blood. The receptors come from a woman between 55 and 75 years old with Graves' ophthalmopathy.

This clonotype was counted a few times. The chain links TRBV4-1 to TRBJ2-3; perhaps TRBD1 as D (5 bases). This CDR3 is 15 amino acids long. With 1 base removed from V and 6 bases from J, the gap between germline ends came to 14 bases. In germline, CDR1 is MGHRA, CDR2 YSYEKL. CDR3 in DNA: TGCGCCAGCAGCCAAGGATTTCGTGGGGCCGATACGCAGTATTTT. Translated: CASSQGFRGADTQYF.

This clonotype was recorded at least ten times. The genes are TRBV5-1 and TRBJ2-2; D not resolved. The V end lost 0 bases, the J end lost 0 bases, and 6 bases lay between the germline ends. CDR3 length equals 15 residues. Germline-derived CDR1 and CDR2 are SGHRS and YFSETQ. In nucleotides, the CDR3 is TGCGCCAGCAGCTTGGCGGATGCGAACACCGGGGAGCTGTTTTTT. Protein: CASSLADANTGELFF.

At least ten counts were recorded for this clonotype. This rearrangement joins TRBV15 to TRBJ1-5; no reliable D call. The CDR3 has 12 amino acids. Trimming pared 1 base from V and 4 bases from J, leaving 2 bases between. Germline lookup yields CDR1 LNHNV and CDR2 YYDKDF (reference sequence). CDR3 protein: CATSRGNQPQHF. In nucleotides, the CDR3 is TGTGCCACCAGCAGAGGAAATCAGCCCCAGCATTTT.